This T cell receptor beta chain was recovered during a study of cytomegalovirus exposure and HLA in healthy donors. The PCR contained 60 Vbeta and 13 Jbeta primers. Clones were read by immunoSEQ multiplex PCR, and TCRdb kept only the in-frame ones, dropping some. This sample has fewer than 110,000 clones, with approximately 81% found just once. CDR1 and CDR2 (germline): KGHSH, LQKENI. This CDR3 contains 13 residues. After removal of 0 bases from V and 11 bases from J, the junction contained 5 bases not matched to a gene. The V and J genes are TRBV18 and TRBJ1-1; 8 nucleotides line up with TRBD1. This TCR was recovered from a man aged 30 to 39 in good health and CMV-seronegative. What was sequenced was PBMCs. CDR3: CASSPPTGGAAFF. The CDR3 DNA follows: TGTGCCAGCTCACCACCAACAGGGGGGGCGGCTTTCTTT.